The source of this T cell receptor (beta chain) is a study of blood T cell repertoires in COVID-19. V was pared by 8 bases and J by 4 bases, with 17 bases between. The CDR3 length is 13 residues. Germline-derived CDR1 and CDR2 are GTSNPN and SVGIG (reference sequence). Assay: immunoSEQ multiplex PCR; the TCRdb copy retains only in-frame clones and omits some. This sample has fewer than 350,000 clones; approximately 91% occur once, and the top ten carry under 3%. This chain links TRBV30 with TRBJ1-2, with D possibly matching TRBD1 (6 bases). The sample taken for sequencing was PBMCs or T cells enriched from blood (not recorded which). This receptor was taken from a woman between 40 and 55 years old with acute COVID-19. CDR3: CAHSQDSSYGYTF. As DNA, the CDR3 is TGTGCCCATAGCCAGGACAGCAGCTATGGCTACACCTTC. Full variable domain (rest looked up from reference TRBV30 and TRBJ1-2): SQTIHQWPATLVQPVGSPLSLECTVEGTSNPNLYWYRQAAGRGLQLLFYSVGIGQISSEVPQNLSASRPQDRQFILSSKKLLLSDSGFYLCAHSQDSSYGYTFGSGTRLTVV.